One and the same sample provided the 22 T cell receptor beta chains below, sequenced in a study of early T cells in non-severe SARS-CoV-2 infection. TCRdb used MiXCR to reprocess the 5' RACE reads, holding one entry per CDR3 protein. The sample lists about 50,000 distinct CDR3 sequences; around a tenth were seen once. What was sequenced was whole blood. These receptors all stem from an adult who was a healthcare worker with PCR-confirmed SARS-CoV-2 infection or an uninfected control (not recorded which).

This clonotype was counted ten times or more. The chain has TRBV6-6 and TRBJ1-1; D is ambiguous. The germline CDR1 and CDR2 sequences are MNHNY and SVGAGI (reference sequence). The CDR3 totals 13 residues. V was shortened by 2 bases and J by 1 base, with 5 bases between the two germline ends. The CDR3 nucleotides read TGTGCCAGCAGTTACACCGGGAACACTGAAGCTTTCTTT. It encodes CASSYTGNTEAFF.

The chain uses TRBV4-3 and TRBJ2-1, with 8 bases identical to TRBD2. CDR1 LGHNA and CDR2 YSLEER come from the germline V gene. J was trimmed by 2 bases and V by 8 bases; bases with no gene match: 5. This CDR3 is built from 14 residues. The CDR3 bases are TGCGCCAGCTCACTAGCGGACACCTACAATGAGCAGTTCTTC. Amino acid sequence: CASSLADTYNEQFF.

This clonotype was picked up many times. The V gene is TRBV28, the J gene TRBJ1-6; D remains unclear. The germline CDR1 and CDR2 sequences are MDHEN and SYDVKM. V lost 2 bases to trimming and J lost 7 bases, with 9 bases between them. The CDR3 is 14 amino acids. The CDR3 here is CASSLAGINSPLHF. The CDR3 bases are TGTGCCAGCAGTTTAGCGGGAATCAATTCACCCCTCCACTTT.

This clonotype was recorded many times. The V gene is TRBV5-1, the J gene TRBJ2-5; D call uncertain. Per germline, CDR1 SGHRS and CDR2 YFSETQ. This CDR3 comprises 14 residues. The V gene lost 4 bases and the J gene lost 1 base, with 11 bases spanning the gap. CDR3 sequence reads: CASSTSRSQETQYF. The DNA for the CDR3 is TGCGCCAGCAGCACCTCCCGCAGCCAAGAGACCCAGTACTTC. The entire variable domain, with the rest obtained from reference TRBV5-1 and TRBJ2-5, is as follows: KAGVTQTPRYLIKTRGQQVTLSCSPISGHRSVSWYQQTPGQGLQFLFEYFSETQRNKGNFPGRFSGRQFSNSRSEMNVSTLELGDSALYLCASSTSRSQETQYFGPGTRLLVL.

J is TRBJ2-3 and V is TRBV6-5; the D is unclear. The length of the CDR3 is 14 residues. Germline CDR1 and CDR2: MNHEY and SVGAGI. V was shortened by 0 bases and J by 1 base, with 5 bases between the two germline ends. The CDR3 loop is CASSYSAGTDTQYF. DNA for the CDR3: TGTGCCAGCAGTTACTCCGCGGGCACAGATACGCAGTATTTT.

This clonotype was observed a handful of times. J is TRBJ2-3 and V is TRBV28; the D is unclear. The CDR3 covers 11 residues. Germline values: CDR1 MDHEN, CDR2 SYDVKM. The V gene lost 6 bases and the J gene lost 6 bases, with 7 bases spanning the gap. For the CDR3, the DNA is TGTGCCAGCAGCCTTATCGATACGCAGTATTTT. This codes for CASSLIDTQYF.

The sample holds one count of this clonotype. V is TRBV18 and J is TRBJ1-2; TRBD1 might be the D (6 bases). Trimming took off 11 bases at V and 3 bases at J, with 16 bases between the two ends. This CDR3 comprises 13 residues. Germline V gene data show CDR1 as KGHSH and CDR2 as LQKENI. CDR3 amino acids: CAAWGQGDYGYTF. CDR3 DNA sequence: TGTGCCGCATGGGGGCAGGGTGACTATGGCTACACCTTC.

The rearrangement joins TRBV27 to TRBJ2-1; D not resolved. The CDR3 covers 16 residues. Germline lookup yields CDR1 MNHEY and CDR2 SMNVEV (reference sequence). V was cut by 2 bases and J by 5 bases, with 16 bases left in between. The chain's CDR3 is CASSLTGPVTDNEQFF. In nucleotides, the CDR3 is TGTGCCAGCAGTTTAACCGGTCCGGTTACCGACAATGAGCAGTTCTTC.

This clonotype was observed many times. V and J are TRBV6-2 or TRBV6-3 and TRBJ1-2; D not certain. Germline V CDR1 and CDR2: MNHEY, SVGEGT. V was shortened by 5 bases and J by 10 bases, with 11 bases between the two germline ends. CDR3 length: 11 amino acids. CDR3 DNA: TGTGCCAGCAGTGACGGACCGTCCTACACCTTC. It specifies CASSDGPSYTF.

On this clonotype: One base away lies a much larger clone, so this may be a sequencing read error. The chain combines TRBV20-1 with TRBJ2-4; D is uncertain. V lost 6 bases and J 6 bases, leaving 18 bases between the germline ends. The CDR3 is 14 residues long. Germline V gene data show CDR1 as DFQATT and CDR2 as SNEGSKA (reference sequence). CDR3 amino acids: CSALAGSLGNIQYF. CDR3 DNA: TGCAGTGCCCTGGCCGGATCCCTGGGAAACATTCAGTACTTC.

This clonotype was recorded at least ten times. The genes are TRBV30 and TRBJ1-6, with 7 bases matching TRBD1. Trimming removed 0 bases from V and 10 bases from J; junction bases left unmatched: 3. This CDR3 contains 13 residues. The V gene's germline CDR1 is GTSNPN and CDR2 SVGIG (reference sequence). The CDR3 sequence: CAWSVDRESPLHF. The CDR3 bases are TGTGCCTGGAGTGTAGACAGGGAATCACCCCTCCACTTT.

The rearrangement joins TRBV6-1 to TRBJ1-5; tentatively, D is TRBD1 (5 bases). The CDR3 runs 15 residues. Germline CDR1 and CDR2: MNHNS and SASEGT. Trimming stripped 2 bases from V and 4 bases from J, with 12 bases between. CDR3 amino acids: CASSEPVWGNQPQHF. DNA of the CDR3: TGTGCCAGCAGTGAACCCGTCTGGGGGAATCAGCCCCAGCATTTT.

There are many counts of this clonotype. The gene calls are TRBV2 and TRBJ2-1, with 13 bases aligning to TRBD2. V shed 7 bases, J shed 0 bases, and the junction held 6 bases outside the gene matches. The length of the CDR3 is 17 residues. The germline CDR1 and CDR2 sequences are SNHLY and FYNNEI. The CDR3 bases are TGTGCCAGCAAATTACGGACTAGCGGGAGCTCCTACAATGAGCAGTTCTTC. Amino acids: CASKLRTSGSSYNEQFF.

This clonotype was detected only a few times. V usage is TRBV20-1 and J usage is TRBJ1-1; 9 nucleotides align to TRBD1. The CDR3 totals 14 residues. Germline CDR1 is DFQATT and CDR2 is SNEGSKA (reference sequence). Losses at the gene ends were 5 bases for V and 5 bases for J; bases not matched to a gene: 9. The CDR3 DNA sequence: TGCAGTGCTCGACATGGACAGGGGAGAACTGAAGCTTTCTTT. Translation: CSARHGQGRTEAFF.

Ten or more counts support this clonotype. The chain links TRBV10-3 to TRBJ2-2; D is unclear. Germline V gene lookup returns CDR1 ENHRY and CDR2 SYGVKD. V lost 8 bases and J 5 bases, leaving 9 bases between the germline ends. The CDR3 is 12 residues long. Here the CDR3 DNA reads TGTGCCATCTCACAGAGAACCGGGGAGCTGTTTTTT. As protein: CAISQRTGELFF.

This clonotype came up many times. CDR3 sequence reads: CASSLTAGMNTEAFF. Written as DNA, the CDR3 is TGTGCCAGCAGTTTAACGGCGGGGATGAACACTGAAGCTTTCTTT. The genes are TRBV28 and TRBJ1-1, with no clear D. Germline-derived CDR1 and CDR2 are MDHEN and SYDVKM. The CDR3 covers 15 residues. Trimming shortened V by 2 bases and J by 0 bases, and 10 bases separated the two germline ends.

This clonotype has ten or more counts. V usage is TRBV12-3 or TRBV12-4 and J usage is TRBJ1-2; maybe TRBD1 (6 bases). V was shortened by 3 bases and J by 6 bases, with 14 bases between the two germline ends. The CDR3 has 14 amino acids. The CDR3 bases are TGTGCCAGCAGTTTCAGTACAGGGTTGAATGGCTACACCTTC. Protein sequence: CASSFSTGLNGYTF.

The chain has TRBV29-1 and TRBJ1-5; D perhaps matches TRBD1 (6 bases). The V end lost 6 bases, the J end lost 4 bases, and 13 bases lay between the germline ends. CDR3 length: 13 amino acids. CDR1 SQVTM and CDR2 ANQGSEA come from the germline V gene. The chain's CDR3 is CSVNGGANQPQHF. In DNA, the CDR3 is TGCAGCGTCAACGGGGGCGCGAATCAGCCCCAGCATTTT.

This clonotype occurred many times. This chain uses TRBV7-2 with TRBJ2-7; perhaps TRBD2 as D (6 bases). Trimming left V 3 bases short and J 0 bases short, with 33 bases between. Germline CDR1 is SGHTA and CDR2 is FQGNSA. The CDR3 loop spans 22 amino acids. The CDR3 DNA reads TGTGCCAGCAGCTTCGACCGGGAGCTGGTATGGTCGGTCTCGGACGGCTCCTACGAGCAGTACTTC. It is translated as CASSFDRELVWSVSDGSYEQYF.

This clonotype was detected ten times or more. V gene TRBV12-3 or TRBV12-4 combines with J gene TRBJ2-2; tentatively, D is TRBD1 or TRBD2 (6 bases each). Trimming removed 3 bases from V and 3 bases from J, with 14 bases in between. The CDR3 runs 16 residues. The CDR3 nucleotides read TGTGCCAGCAGTTTCGGGGGCGCTATTGACACCGGGGAGCTGTTTTTT. Protein product: CASSFGGAIDTGELFF.

This clonotype was seen only a few times. This chain connects TRBV20-1 to TRBJ2-1; D not certain. CDR3 length: 15 residues. V was clipped by 3 bases and J by 2 bases, with 14 bases between them. Looked up from germline, CDR1 is DFQATT and CDR2 is SNEGSKA (reference sequence). The CDR3: CSARRRQSPYNEQFF. The CDR3 DNA reads TGCAGTGCTAGGAGGCGGCAAAGCCCCTACAATGAGCAGTTCTTC.

This clonotype was found many times. This chain connects TRBV7-2 to TRBJ1-4; 9 positions match TRBD1. The CDR3 is 14 amino acids. Trimming cost V 5 bases and J 5 bases; bases outside gene matches: 3. Germline V gene sequence: CDR1 SGHTA, CDR2 FQGNSA. CDR3 nucleotide sequence: TGTGCCAGCAGCCCCGACAGGGGGAATGAAAAACTGTTTTTT. Protein: CASSPDRGNEKLFF.